This T cell receptor (beta chain) was profiled in a study of early T cells in non-severe SARS-CoV-2 infection. Study summary: It was bulk RNA from unsorted whole blood that was sequenced, and the chains were unpaired.

Only a few counts were recorded for this clonotype. Antigen: not known. The germline CDR1 and CDR2 sequences are SGHRS and YFSETQ. The CDR3 is 15 amino acids. Germline trimming cut 4 bases from V and 5 bases from J; bases unmatched to any gene: 10. Each cDNA molecule carried a unique molecular identifier. TCRdb used MiXCR to reprocess the 5' RACE reads, holding one entry per CDR3 protein. Of 75,000 to 100,000 distinct CDR3 sequences in the sample, roughly 17% were seen once. Findings and limits, study-wide: Missing private and CD4 specificities, VDJdb matching favored anti-spike CD8 responses.

The chain employs TRBV5-1 and TRBJ2-5; 8 bases align to TRBD1. The sequenced sample consisted of whole blood. This clonotype was obtained from an adult who was a healthcare worker with PCR-confirmed SARS-CoV-2 infection or an uninfected control (not recorded which). Here the CDR3 reads CASSRQGANEETQYF. CDR3 DNA sequence: TGCGCCAGCAGCAGGCAGGGGGCGAATGAGGAGACCCAGTACTTC.